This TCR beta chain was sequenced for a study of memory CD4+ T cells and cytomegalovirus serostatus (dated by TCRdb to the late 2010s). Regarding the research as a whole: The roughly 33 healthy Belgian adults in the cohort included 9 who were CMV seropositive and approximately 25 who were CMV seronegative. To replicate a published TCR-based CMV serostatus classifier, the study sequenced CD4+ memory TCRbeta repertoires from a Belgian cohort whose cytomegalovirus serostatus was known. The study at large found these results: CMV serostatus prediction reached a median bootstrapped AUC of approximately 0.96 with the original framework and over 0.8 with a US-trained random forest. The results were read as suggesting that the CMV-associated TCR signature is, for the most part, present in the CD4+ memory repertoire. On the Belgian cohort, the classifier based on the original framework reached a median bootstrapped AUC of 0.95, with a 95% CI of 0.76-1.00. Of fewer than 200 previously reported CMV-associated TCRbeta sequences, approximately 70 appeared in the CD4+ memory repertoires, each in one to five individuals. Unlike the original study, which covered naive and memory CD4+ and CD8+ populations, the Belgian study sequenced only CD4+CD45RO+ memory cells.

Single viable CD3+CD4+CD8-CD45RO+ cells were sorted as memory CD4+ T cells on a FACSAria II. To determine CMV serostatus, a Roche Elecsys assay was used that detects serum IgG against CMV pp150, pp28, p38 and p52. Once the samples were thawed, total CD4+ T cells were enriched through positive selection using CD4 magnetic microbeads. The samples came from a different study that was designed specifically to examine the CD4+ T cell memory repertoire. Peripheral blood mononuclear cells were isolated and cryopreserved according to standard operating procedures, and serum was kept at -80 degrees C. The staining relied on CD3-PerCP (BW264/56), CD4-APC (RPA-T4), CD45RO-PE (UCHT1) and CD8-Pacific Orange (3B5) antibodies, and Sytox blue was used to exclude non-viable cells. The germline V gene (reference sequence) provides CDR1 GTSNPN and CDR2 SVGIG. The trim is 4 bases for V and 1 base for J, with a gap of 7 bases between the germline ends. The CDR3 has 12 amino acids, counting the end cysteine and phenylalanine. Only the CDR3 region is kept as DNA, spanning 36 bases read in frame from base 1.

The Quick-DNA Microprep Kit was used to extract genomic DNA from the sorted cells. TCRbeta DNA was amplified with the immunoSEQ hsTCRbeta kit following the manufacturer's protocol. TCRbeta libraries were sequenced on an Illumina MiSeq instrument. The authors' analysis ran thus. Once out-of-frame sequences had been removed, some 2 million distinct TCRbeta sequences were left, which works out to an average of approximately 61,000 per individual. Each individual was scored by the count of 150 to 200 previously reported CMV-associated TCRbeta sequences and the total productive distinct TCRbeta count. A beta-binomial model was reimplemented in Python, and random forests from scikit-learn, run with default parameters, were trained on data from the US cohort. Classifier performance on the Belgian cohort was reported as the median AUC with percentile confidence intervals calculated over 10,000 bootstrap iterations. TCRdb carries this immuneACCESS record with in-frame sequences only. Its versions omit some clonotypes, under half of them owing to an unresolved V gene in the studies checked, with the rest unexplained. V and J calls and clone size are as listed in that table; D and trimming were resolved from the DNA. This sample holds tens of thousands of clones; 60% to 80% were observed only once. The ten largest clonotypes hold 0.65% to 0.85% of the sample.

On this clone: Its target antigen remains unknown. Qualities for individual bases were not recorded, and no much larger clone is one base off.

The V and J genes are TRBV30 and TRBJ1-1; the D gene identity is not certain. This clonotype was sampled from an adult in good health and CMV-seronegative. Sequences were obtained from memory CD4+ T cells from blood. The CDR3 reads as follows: CAWNLENTEAFF. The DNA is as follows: TGTGCCTGGAATCTGGAGAACACTGAAGCTTTCTTT.